This record concerns one T cell receptor (beta chain) sequence. These data are taken from a study of blood T cell repertoires in COVID-19. The trim removed 6 bases at V and 9 bases at J, leaving 16 bases unmatched. CDR3 size: 15 residues. The V gene's germline CDR1 is SGHAT and CDR2 FQNNGV. Original analysis: The assay estimated nucleated cells by amplifying reference gene primers. TCRdb's copy holds only in-frame clones and misses some; the assay was immunoSEQ multiplex PCR. V, J and clone size are those of that table, while D and trimming were read from the DNA. The repertoire holds a few hundred thousand clones, about 83% seen once, with less than 3.5% in the top ten.

Sequenced: peripheral blood. The V and J genes are TRBV11-2 and TRBJ2-5; 7 bases are a match to TRBD1. The source is a man aged 50 to 59 with active or convalescent COVID-19. The chain's CDR3 is CASSSEGQHRVSQYF. CDR3 sequence (DNA): TGTGCCAGCAGTTCAGAGGGACAGCATCGAGTGTCCCAGTACTTC.